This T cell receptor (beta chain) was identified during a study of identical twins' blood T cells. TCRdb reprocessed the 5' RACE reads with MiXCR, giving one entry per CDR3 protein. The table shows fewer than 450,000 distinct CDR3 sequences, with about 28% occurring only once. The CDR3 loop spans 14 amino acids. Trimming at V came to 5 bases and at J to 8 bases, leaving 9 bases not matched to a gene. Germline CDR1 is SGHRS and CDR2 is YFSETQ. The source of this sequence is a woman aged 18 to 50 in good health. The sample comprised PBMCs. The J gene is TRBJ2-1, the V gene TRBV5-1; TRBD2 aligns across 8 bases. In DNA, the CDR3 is TGCGCCAGCAGTACCAGCGGGGGAAGCGATGAGCAGTTCTTC. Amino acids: CASSTSGGSDEQFF.